This TCR beta chain was captured in a study of beta chain features in type 1 diabetes. Study-wide results and caveats: The study found moderately but significantly shorter TCRB CDR3s in all four CD4+ subsets of Type 1 diabetes patients. Because the template was cDNA, high-expressing cells might be over-represented.

A few counts support this clone. The antigen remains unidentified. The junction had 11 bases not matched to a gene; V was cut back by 7 bases and J by 0 bases. The CDR3 covers 17 residues. Germline CDR1 is SQVTM and CDR2 is ANQGSEA. What was sequenced were expressed TCRB transcripts, since all of the isolated RNA had been reverse transcribed. Assay: immunoSEQ multiplex PCR; the TCRdb copy retains only in-frame clones and omits some. The table has more than 120,000 clones, 10% to 15% seen once. The rearrangement uses TRBV29-1 and TRBJ2-6; 8 positions agree with TRBD1. The clonotype comes from a man between 18 and 29 years old with type 1 diabetes. The sequenced material came from central memory CD4+ T cells from blood. CDR3 DNA: TGCAGCGCCTCCGGACAGGGTAGAATCTCTGGGGCCAACGTCCTGACTTTC. It codes for CSASGQGRISGANVLTF.